This T cell receptor (beta chain) was sequenced during a study of shared clonotypes between healthy human individuals. General study findings and limits: Specimens sampled were limited to blood, with tissue repertoires likely differing.

Concerning this clone: Antigen unknown.

Naive CD8 cells were CD45RO-negative, positively selected for CCR7, excluding terminally differentiated effector memory CD45RA+ cells. This CDR3 has 14 amino acids. Trimming stripped 0 bases from V and 4 bases from J, with 7 bases between. Germline-derived CDR1 and CDR2 are MGHRA and YSYEKL. How the authors handled the data: Sequence data from immunoSEQ were junction-only and lacked quality scores; consequently, filtering differed. Sequenced by immunoSEQ multiplex PCR; TCRdb stores in-frame clones only, minus some. Clone size and the V and J calls come from that table; the DNA yielded D and trimming. The table has about 580,000 clones, about 98% seen once.

The source is a young man in good health. This chain joins TRBV4-1 and TRBJ1-5, with D unresolved. Sequenced material: naive CD8+ T cells sorted from blood. CDR3 residues: CASSQDGRNQPQHF. The CDR3 DNA reads as TGCGCCAGCAGCCAAGACGGCAGGAATCAGCCCCAGCATTTT.